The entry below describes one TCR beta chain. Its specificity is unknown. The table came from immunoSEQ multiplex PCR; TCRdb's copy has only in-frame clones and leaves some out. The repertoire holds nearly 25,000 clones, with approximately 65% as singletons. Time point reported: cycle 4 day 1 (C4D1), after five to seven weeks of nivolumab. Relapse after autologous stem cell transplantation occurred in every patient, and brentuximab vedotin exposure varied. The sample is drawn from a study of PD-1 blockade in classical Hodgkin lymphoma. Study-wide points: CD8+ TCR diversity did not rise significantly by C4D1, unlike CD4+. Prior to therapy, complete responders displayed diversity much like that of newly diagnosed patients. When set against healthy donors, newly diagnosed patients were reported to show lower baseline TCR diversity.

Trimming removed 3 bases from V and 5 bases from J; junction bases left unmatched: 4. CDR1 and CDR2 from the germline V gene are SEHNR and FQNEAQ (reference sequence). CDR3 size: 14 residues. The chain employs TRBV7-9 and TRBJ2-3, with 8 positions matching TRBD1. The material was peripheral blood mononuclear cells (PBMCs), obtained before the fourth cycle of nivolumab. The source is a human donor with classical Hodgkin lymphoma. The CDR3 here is CASSFGQGRDTQYF. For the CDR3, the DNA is TGTGCCAGCAGCTTTGGACAGGGTAGAGATACGCAGTATTTT.